This TCR beta chain was obtained from a study of blood T cell repertoires in COVID-19. About the study: PBMCs, B-cell-depleted T cells, or T cells were the source of the cDNA or gDNA that made up the material.

Authors' analysis steps: Reference gene primer amplification gave estimated nucleated cell counts. Method: immunoSEQ multiplex PCR; TCRdb's copy keeps in-frame clones and lacks some. V, J and clone size reflect that table, while D and trimming were determined from the DNA. The table lists over 200,000 clones, approximately 90% of them singletons. The CDR3 sequence is 17 residues long. Germline V gene data show CDR1 as LGHDT and CDR2 as YNNKEL (reference sequence). Trimming at V came to 1 base and at J to 4 bases, leaving 9 bases not matched to a gene. The study assigned cohorts using participant-reported clinical history.

Material for sequencing was PBMCs or T cells enriched from blood (not recorded which). The genes are TRBV3-1 (or the pseudogene TRBV3-2) and TRBJ1-1; 10 positions match TRBD1. This clonotype was obtained from a man between 35 and 55 years old who had recovered from COVID-19. CDR3: CASSQGQGALWGTEAFF. The CDR3 region has the DNA TGTGCCAGCAGCCAAGGACAGGGGGCCCTCTGGGGCACTGAAGCTTTCTTT.